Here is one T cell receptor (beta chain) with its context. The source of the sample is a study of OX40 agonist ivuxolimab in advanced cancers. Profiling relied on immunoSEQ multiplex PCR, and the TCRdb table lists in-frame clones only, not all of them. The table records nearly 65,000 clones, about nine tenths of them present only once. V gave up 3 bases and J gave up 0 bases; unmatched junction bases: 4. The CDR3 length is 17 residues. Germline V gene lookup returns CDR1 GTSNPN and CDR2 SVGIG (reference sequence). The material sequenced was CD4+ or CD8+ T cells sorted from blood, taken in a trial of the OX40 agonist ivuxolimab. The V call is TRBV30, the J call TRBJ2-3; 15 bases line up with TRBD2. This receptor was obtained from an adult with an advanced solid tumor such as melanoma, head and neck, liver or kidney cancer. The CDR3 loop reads CAWSVGTSGGSTDTQYF. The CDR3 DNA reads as TGTGCCTGGAGCGTTGGGACTAGCGGGGGGAGCACAGATACGCAGTATTTT.